A selection of T cell receptor beta chains follows, all from one sample in a study of T-cell reconstitution after alpha-beta-depleted transplantation in children. TCRdb redid the calling of the PCR reads with MiXCR, one entry per CDR3 protein. This table holds hundreds of thousands of distinct CDR3 sequences, approximately 8.9% found once. The sample consisted of PBMCs, mostly from graft donor cells, taken 180 days after TCRalphabeta/CD19-depleted stem cell transplant. The source is a male patient younger than 18 who had a stem cell transplant for acute lymphoblastic leukemia, so the T cells may come from the graft donor. CDR3s include the opening cysteine and the closing phenylalanine or tryptophan. The order of the fields is CDR3 protein, CDR3 DNA, CDR3 length, J gene, V gene, D gene, clone size. D genes are given only for firm matches. Some rows have no size entry. The others give once, few or many, or a class for an expanded clone.

CDR3: CASSLSGVPDF
DNA: TGTGCCAGCAGTCTCTCGGGAGTTCCGGACTTC
length: 11
J: TRBJ2-7
V: TRBV12-3/TRBV12-4
D: -
size: many

CDR3: CASSPQTSSYNEQFF
DNA: TGTGCCAGCAGTCCACAGACTAGCTCCTACAATGAGCAGTTCTTC
length: 15
J: TRBJ2-1
V: TRBV28
D: -
size: many

CDR3: CASGTASNQPQHF
DNA: TGTGCCAGCGGGACGGCCAGCAATCAGCCCCAGCATTTT
length: 13
J: TRBJ1-5
V: TRBV2
D: -
size: many

CDR3: CACSFRSRDRVMGNQPQHF
DNA: TGTGCCTGCAGTTTTAGGTCCCGGGACAGGGTGATGGGCAATCAGCCCCAGCATTTT
length: 19
J: TRBJ1-5
V: TRBV12-3/TRBV12-4
D: TRBD1
size: few

CDR3: CASTSPETRHEQYF
DNA: TGTGCCAGCACCTCTCCGGAGACCCGGCACGAGCAGTACTTC
length: 14
J: TRBJ2-7
V: TRBV28
D: -
size: many

CDR3: CASSYVGPRAKNIQYF
DNA: TGTGCCAGCAGTTACGTGGGACCGAGAGCCAAAAACATTCAGTACTTC
length: 16
J: TRBJ2-4
V: TRBV6-5
D: -
size: many

CDR3: CSARRNEQFF
DNA: TGCAGTGCTAGGAGGAATGAGCAGTTCTTC
length: 10
J: TRBJ2-1
V: TRBV20-1
D: -
size: many

CDR3: CASLLGTGGSQPQHF
DNA: TGTGCCAGCCTCTTAGGGACAGGGGGCAGTCAGCCCCAGCATTTT
length: 15
J: TRBJ1-5
V: TRBV6-1
D: TRBD1
size: -

CDR3: CSATTPTGSSYEQYF
DNA: TGCAGTGCTACGACACCGACGGGCTCTTCCTACGAGCAGTACTTC
length: 15
J: TRBJ2-7
V: TRBV20-1
D: -
size: many

CDR3: CATSQGHGTSVTYEQYF
DNA: TGTGCCACCAGCCAAGGGCACGGGACTAGCGTAACCTACGAGCAGTACTTC
length: 17
J: TRBJ2-7
V: TRBV3-1
D: TRBD2
size: -

CDR3: CASSLGLALNHEQFF
DNA: TGTGCCAGCAGCTTAGGACTAGCATTAAACCATGAGCAGTTCTTC
length: 15
J: TRBJ2-1
V: TRBV7-6
D: TRBD2
size: many

CDR3: CATAGQGKMGVTYEQYF
DNA: TGTGCCACAGCGGGACAGGGTAAGATGGGTGTTACCTACGAGCAGTACTTC
length: 17
J: TRBJ2-7
V: TRBV3-1
D: TRBD1
size: many

CDR3: CSARGPGGGRYQETQYF
DNA: TGCAGTGCTAGGGGACCGGGCGGGGGGCGGTACCAAGAGACCCAGTACTTC
length: 17
J: TRBJ2-5
V: TRBV20-1
D: TRBD2
size: few

CDR3: CASRQGTYQETQYF
DNA: TGTGCCAGCCGCCAGGGGACGTACCAAGAGACCCAGTACTTC
length: 14
J: TRBJ2-5
V: TRBV5-5
D: -
size: many

CDR3: CASIPGTGLPYEQYF
DNA: TGTGCCAGCATCCCCGGGACAGGTTTGCCCTACGAGCAGTACTTC
length: 15
J: TRBJ2-7
V: TRBV25-1
D: TRBD1
size: few

CDR3: CASSQGMGNTIYF
DNA: TGTGCCAGCAGCCAGGGAATGGGCAACACCATATATTTT
length: 13
J: TRBJ1-3
V: TRBV14
D: -
size: many

CDR3: CASSDWGKVTQETQYF
DNA: TGTGCCAGCAGTGACTGGGGCAAAGTCACCCAAGAGACCCAGTACTTC
length: 16
J: TRBJ2-5
V: TRBV2
D: -
size: many

CDR3: CASSKGQLYEQYF
DNA: TGTGCCAGCAGCAAGGGGCAGCTCTACGAGCAGTACTTC
length: 13
J: TRBJ2-7
V: TRBV12-3/TRBV12-4
D: -
size: -

CDR3: CSVALAGGTDTQYF
DNA: TGCAGTGTGGCGCTAGCGGGAGGGACAGATACGCAGTATTTT
length: 14
J: TRBJ2-3
V: TRBV20-1
D: TRBD2
size: -

CDR3: CSARPQGAPLNSPLHF
DNA: TGCAGTGCTAGACCTCAGGGGGCCCCACTGAATTCACCCCTCCACTTT
length: 16
J: TRBJ1-6
V: TRBV20-1
D: TRBD1
size: few

CDR3: CASSQSGTSGTGELFF
DNA: TGTGCCAGCAGCCAATCCGGGACTAGCGGGACCGGGGAGCTGTTTTTT
length: 16
J: TRBJ2-2
V: TRBV3-1
D: TRBD2
size: many

CDR3: CASSSFSVTGGALHF
DNA: TGTGCCAGCAGCTCTTTTAGTGTGACAGGGGGGGCCCTCCACTTT
length: 15
J: TRBJ1-6
V: TRBV7-2
D: TRBD1
size: many

CDR3: CASRGGGEGYTF
DNA: TGTGCCAGTAGGGGGGGGGGCGAGGGCTACACCTTC
length: 12
J: TRBJ1-2
V: TRBV12-3/TRBV12-4
D: -
size: many

CDR3: CSAGGALTYNEQFF
DNA: TGCAGTGCCGGTGGCGCTCTCACCTACAATGAGCAGTTCTTC
length: 14
J: TRBJ2-1
V: TRBV20-1
D: -
size: many

CDR3: CASSLLAGGPREQFF
DNA: TGTGCCAGCAGCCTACTAGCGGGAGGGCCTCGGGAGCAGTTCTTC
length: 15
J: TRBJ2-1
V: TRBV7-9
D: TRBD2
size: many

CDR3: CASSQGRLAANTGELFF
DNA: TGCGCCAGCAGCCAAGGGAGACTAGCGGCGAACACCGGGGAGCTGTTTTTT
length: 17
J: TRBJ2-2
V: TRBV4-1
D: TRBD2
size: many

CDR3: CASSQIDEQYF
DNA: TGTGCCAGCAGCCAAATCGACGAGCAGTACTTC
length: 11
J: TRBJ2-7
V: TRBV3-1
D: -
size: many

CDR3: CASSLVGGRNKETQYF
DNA: TGCGCCAGCAGCTTGGTGGGGGGGCGCAACAAAGAGACCCAGTACTTC
length: 16
J: TRBJ2-5
V: TRBV5-1
D: -
size: many

CDR3: CASSLGLAGDTQYF
DNA: TGTGCTAGCAGCTTAGGCCTAGCGGGTGATACGCAGTATTTT
length: 14
J: TRBJ2-3
V: TRBV7-7
D: TRBD2
size: many

CDR3: CASSSPQTSGGEDEQFF
DNA: TGTGCCAGCAGCTCCCCCCAGACTAGCGGGGGGGAGGATGAGCAGTTCTTC
length: 17
J: TRBJ2-1
V: TRBV7-8
D: TRBD2
size: many

CDR3: CASSYNGGETQYF
DNA: TGTGCCAGCAGTTATAATGGTGGGGAGACCCAGTACTTC
length: 13
J: TRBJ2-5
V: TRBV6-6
D: -
size: -

CDR3: CSARGASYGYTF
DNA: TGCAGTGCTCGGGGGGCTAGCTATGGCTACACCTTC
length: 12
J: TRBJ1-2
V: TRBV20-1
D: -
size: few

CDR3: CASSPRQRGGNEQFF
DNA: TGCGCCAGCAGCCCCCGCCAGCGGGGGGGCAATGAGCAGTTCTTC
length: 15
J: TRBJ2-1
V: TRBV4-3
D: TRBD2
size: many

CDR3: CASSLGGGNTQYF
DNA: TGTGCCAGCAGTTTGGGGGGAGGGAATACGCAGTATTTT
length: 13
J: TRBJ2-3
V: TRBV28
D: TRBD2
size: many

CDR3: CASSIAASTGELFF
DNA: TGTGCCAGCAGTATTGCCGCGAGCACCGGGGAGCTGTTTTTT
length: 14
J: TRBJ2-2
V: TRBV27
D: -
size: many

CDR3: CASSLDSLRRLAGNNEQFF
DNA: TGTGCCAGCAGCTTAGACTCCCTCCGGCGGCTAGCGGGGAACAATGAGCAGTTCTTC
length: 19
J: TRBJ2-1
V: TRBV11-1
D: TRBD2
size: many

CDR3: CASSRAQDKTLYGYTF
DNA: TGTGCCAGCTCAAGGGCCCAGGACAAGACTCTTTATGGCTACACCTTC
length: 16
J: TRBJ1-2
V: TRBV18
D: -
size: few

CDR3: CASSRSDGNQETQYF
DNA: TGTGCCAGCAGCCGAAGCGACGGTAACCAAGAGACCCAGTACTTC
length: 15
J: TRBJ2-5
V: TRBV11-2
D: -
size: many

CDR3: CASSYLSNQPQHF
DNA: TGTGCCAGCAGTTACCTAAGCAATCAGCCCCAGCATTTT
length: 13
J: TRBJ1-5
V: TRBV6-6
D: -
size: -

CDR3: CASSWSTFYEQYF
DNA: TGTGCCAGCAGTTGGAGCACCTTCTACGAGCAGTACTTC
length: 13
J: TRBJ2-7
V: TRBV12-3/TRBV12-4
D: -
size: many

CDR3: CATSTVSYGYTF
DNA: TGTGCCACTTCGACAGTTTCCTATGGCTACACCTTC
length: 12
J: TRBJ1-2
V: TRBV28
D: -
size: many

CDR3: CASSLKKTSGRAGEQFF
DNA: TGTGCCAGCAGCTTGAAAAAGACTAGCGGGAGGGCCGGTGAGCAGTTCTTC
length: 17
J: TRBJ2-1
V: TRBV5-6
D: TRBD2
size: many

CDR3: CASSFRALAPNIQYF
DNA: TGTGCCAGCAGTTTCCGTGCACTAGCGCCAAACATTCAGTACTTC
length: 15
J: TRBJ2-4
V: TRBV28
D: TRBD2
size: many

CDR3: CASSQGTDTQYF
DNA: TGCGCCAGCAGTCAGGGTACAGATACGCAGTATTTT
length: 12
J: TRBJ2-3
V: TRBV10-2
D: -
size: many

CDR3: CASSPPGRAPGETQYF
DNA: TGTGCCAGCTCACCACCGGGACGGGCCCCTGGGGAGACCCAGTACTTC
length: 16
J: TRBJ2-5
V: TRBV18
D: -
size: many

CDR3: CASSPTRQGRETQYF
DNA: TGTGCCAGCAGCCCTACCCGACAGGGAAGAGAGACCCAGTACTTC
length: 15
J: TRBJ2-5
V: TRBV5-8
D: TRBD1
size: few

CDR3: CASGSLGGAIYGYTF
DNA: TGTGCTAGTGGTTCCCTTGGGGGCGCGATCTATGGCTACACCTTC
length: 15
J: TRBJ1-2
V: TRBV12-5
D: -
size: -

CDR3: CASSLGLSEQYF
DNA: TGTGCCAGCAGCTTAGGGTTGTCCGAGCAGTACTTC
length: 12
J: TRBJ2-7
V: TRBV7-2
D: -
size: many

CDR3: CASTDGLSGNTIYF
DNA: TGTGCCAGCACGGATGGTTTATCTGGAAACACCATATATTTT
length: 14
J: TRBJ1-3
V: TRBV6-1
D: -
size: few

CDR3: CASSTSSLNYGYTF
DNA: TGTGCCAGCAGTACGAGCTCCCTAAACTATGGCTACACCTTC
length: 14
J: TRBJ1-2
V: TRBV28
D: -
size: many

CDR3: CASSLDRADREQYF
DNA: TGTGCCAGCAGCTTAGACAGGGCGGATCGCGAGCAGTACTTC
length: 14
J: TRBJ2-7
V: TRBV7-2
D: -
size: many

CDR3: CASSFHPDSYEQYF
DNA: TGTGCCAGCAGTTTCCACCCAGACAGTTACGAGCAGTACTTC
length: 14
J: TRBJ2-7
V: TRBV12-3/TRBV12-4
D: -
size: many

CDR3: CASSTGGSTYEQYF
DNA: TGTGCCAGTAGTACGGGGGGCAGTACCTACGAGCAGTACTTC
length: 14
J: TRBJ2-7
V: TRBV19
D: -
size: few

CDR3: CASSLGRDGPQHF
DNA: TGTGCCAGCAGCTTAGGACGGGATGGGCCCCAGCATTTT
length: 13
J: TRBJ1-5
V: TRBV7-9
D: -
size: many

CDR3: CASSTSGERFSYGYTF
DNA: TGTGCCAGTAGTACGAGCGGGGAGAGATTTTCGTATGGCTACACCTTC
length: 16
J: TRBJ1-2
V: TRBV19
D: -
size: few

CDR3: CASSDTQGVHRDTQYF
DNA: TGTGCCAGCAGTGATACGCAGGGGGTCCATAGGGATACGCAGTATTTT
length: 16
J: TRBJ2-3
V: TRBV2
D: TRBD1
size: -